This T cell receptor beta chain was recovered during a study of CD8 T cells in acute hepatitis C reinfection. Study findings and constraints: Diversity was high, without significant differences between resolver and chronic groups. Follow-up repertoires were missing for chronically infected subjects.

The CDR3 consists of 14 residues. V shed 5 bases, J shed 5 bases, and the junction held 6 bases outside the gene matches. Germline V lookup: CDR1 LNHDA, CDR2 SQIVND (reference sequence). On this clone: The antigen remains undetermined.

Here immunoSEQ multiplex PCR was the method, and the copy in TCRdb shows in-frame clones only, minus some. The sample holds approximately 41,000 clones, more than 75% seen once. Described time point: naive CD8 control sorted from an acute-time-point sample. The clonotype was recovered from a man aged 25 to 45 with chronic hepatitis C. J is TRBJ2-7 and V is TRBV19; 10 bases are shared with TRBD1. The specimen sequenced was naive CD8+ T cells from PBMCs. CDR3 in amino acids: CASSWDRGGNEQYF. Written as DNA, the CDR3 is TGTGCCAGTAGTTGGGACAGGGGCGGGAACGAGCAGTACTTC.